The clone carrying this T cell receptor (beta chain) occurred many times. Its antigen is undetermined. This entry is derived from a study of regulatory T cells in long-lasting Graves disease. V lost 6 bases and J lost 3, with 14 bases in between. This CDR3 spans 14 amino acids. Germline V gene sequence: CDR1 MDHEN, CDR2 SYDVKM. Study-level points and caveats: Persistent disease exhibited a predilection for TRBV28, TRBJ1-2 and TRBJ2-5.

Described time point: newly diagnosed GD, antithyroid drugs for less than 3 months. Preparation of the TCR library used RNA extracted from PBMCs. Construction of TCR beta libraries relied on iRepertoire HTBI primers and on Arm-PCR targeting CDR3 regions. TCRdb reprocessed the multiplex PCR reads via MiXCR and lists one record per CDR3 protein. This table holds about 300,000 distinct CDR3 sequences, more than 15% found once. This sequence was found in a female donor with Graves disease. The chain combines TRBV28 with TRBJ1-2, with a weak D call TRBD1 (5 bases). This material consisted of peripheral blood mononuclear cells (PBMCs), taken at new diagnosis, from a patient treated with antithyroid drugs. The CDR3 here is CASSLVGTDYGYTF. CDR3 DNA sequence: TGTGCCAGCAGCCTGGTTGGGACGGACTATGGCTACACCTTC.